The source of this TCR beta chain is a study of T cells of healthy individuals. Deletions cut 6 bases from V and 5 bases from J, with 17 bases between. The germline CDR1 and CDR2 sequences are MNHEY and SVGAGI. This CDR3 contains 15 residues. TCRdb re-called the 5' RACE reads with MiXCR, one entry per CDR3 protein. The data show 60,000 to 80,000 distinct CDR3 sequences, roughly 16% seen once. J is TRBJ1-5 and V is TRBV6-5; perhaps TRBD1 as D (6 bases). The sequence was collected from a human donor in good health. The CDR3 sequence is CASSLNTGSHQPQHF. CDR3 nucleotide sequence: TGTGCCAGCAGCCTTAACACAGGGTCCCATCAGCCCCAGCATTTT.